This TCR beta chain stems from a study of blood T cell repertoires in COVID-19. At the level of the study: Samples of COVID-19 (acute and convalescent) were obtained from the United States, Italy and Spain.

Trimming left V 3 bases short and J 2 bases short, with 12 bases between. The CDR3 spans 14 residues. Looked up from germline, CDR1 is DFQATT and CDR2 is SNEGSKA (reference sequence). Profiled with immunoSEQ multiplex PCR; TCRdb holds only in-frame clones, not every one. This table holds roughly 230,000 clones, about 80% found once. This clone has only a few counts. Donors in Cohort 3 counted as recovered after two negative PCRs, clearance, or symptom resolution. The sequencing input was PBMCs or T cells enriched from blood (not recorded which). This chain connects TRBV20-1 to TRBJ2-3; TRBD2 is a possible D gene (7 bases). The receptor comes from a man aged 45-65 years who had recovered from COVID-19. The CDR3 DNA reads as TGCAGTGCTAGTTTCCGGGGGGCCACAGATACGCAGTATTTT. Translating it yields CSASFRGATDTQYF.